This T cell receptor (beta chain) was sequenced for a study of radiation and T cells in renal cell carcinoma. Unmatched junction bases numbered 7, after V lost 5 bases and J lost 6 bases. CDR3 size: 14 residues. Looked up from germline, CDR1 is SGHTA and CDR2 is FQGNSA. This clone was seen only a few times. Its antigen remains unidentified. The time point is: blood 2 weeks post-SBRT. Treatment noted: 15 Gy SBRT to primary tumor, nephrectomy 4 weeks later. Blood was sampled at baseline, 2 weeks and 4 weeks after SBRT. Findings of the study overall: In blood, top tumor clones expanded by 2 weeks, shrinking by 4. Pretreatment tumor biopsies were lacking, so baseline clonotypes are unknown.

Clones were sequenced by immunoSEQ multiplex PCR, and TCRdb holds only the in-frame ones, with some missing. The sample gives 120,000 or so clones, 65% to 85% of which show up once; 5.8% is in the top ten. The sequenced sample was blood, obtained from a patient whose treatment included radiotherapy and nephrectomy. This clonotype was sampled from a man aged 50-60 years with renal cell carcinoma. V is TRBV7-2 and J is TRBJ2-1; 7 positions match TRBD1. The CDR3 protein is CASSPRTGSNEQFF. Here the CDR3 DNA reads TGTGCCAGCAGCCCACGGACAGGCAGCAATGAGCAGTTCTTC.